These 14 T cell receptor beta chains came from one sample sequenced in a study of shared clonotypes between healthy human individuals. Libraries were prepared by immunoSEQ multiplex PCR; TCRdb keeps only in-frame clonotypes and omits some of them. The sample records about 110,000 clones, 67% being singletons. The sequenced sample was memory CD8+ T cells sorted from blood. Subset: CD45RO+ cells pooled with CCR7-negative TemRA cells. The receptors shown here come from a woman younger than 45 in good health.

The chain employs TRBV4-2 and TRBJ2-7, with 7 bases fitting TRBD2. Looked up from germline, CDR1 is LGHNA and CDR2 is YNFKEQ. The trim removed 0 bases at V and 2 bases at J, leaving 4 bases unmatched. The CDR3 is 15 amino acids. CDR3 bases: TGTGCCAGCAGCCAAGAAACGGGACTACCCTACGAGCAGTACTTC. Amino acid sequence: CASSQETGLPYEQYF.

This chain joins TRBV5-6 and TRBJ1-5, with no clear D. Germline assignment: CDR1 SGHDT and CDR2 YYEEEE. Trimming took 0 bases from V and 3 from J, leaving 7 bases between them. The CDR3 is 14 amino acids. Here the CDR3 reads CASSLDGDNQPQHF. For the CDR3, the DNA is TGTGCCAGCAGCTTGGACGGAGACAATCAGCCCCAGCATTTT.

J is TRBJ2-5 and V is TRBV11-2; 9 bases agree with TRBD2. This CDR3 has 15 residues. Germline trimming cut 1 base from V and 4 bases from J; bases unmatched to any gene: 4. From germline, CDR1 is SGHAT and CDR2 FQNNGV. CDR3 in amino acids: CASSLGGSGRETQYF. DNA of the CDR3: TGTGCCAGCAGCTTAGGGGGTAGCGGGAGAGAGACCCAGTACTTC.

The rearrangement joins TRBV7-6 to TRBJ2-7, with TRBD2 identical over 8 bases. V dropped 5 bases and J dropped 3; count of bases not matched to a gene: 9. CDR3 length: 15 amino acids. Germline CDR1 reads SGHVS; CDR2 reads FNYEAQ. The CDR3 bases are TGTGCCAGCAGCCCGCCGGGACTAGTCGGCTACGAGCAGTACTTC. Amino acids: CASSPPGLVGYEQYF.

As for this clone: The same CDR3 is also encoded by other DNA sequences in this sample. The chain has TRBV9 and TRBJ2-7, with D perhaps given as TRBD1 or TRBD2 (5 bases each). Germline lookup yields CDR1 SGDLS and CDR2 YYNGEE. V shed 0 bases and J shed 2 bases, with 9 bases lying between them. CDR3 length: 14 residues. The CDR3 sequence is CASSVAWGTYEQYF. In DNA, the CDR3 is TGTGCCAGCAGCGTAGCTTGGGGGACCTACGAGCAGTACTTC.

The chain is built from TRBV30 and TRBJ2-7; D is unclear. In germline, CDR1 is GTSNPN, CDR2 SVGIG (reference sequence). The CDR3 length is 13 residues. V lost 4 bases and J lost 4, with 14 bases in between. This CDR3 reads CAWNLGPGYEQYF. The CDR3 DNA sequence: TGTGCCTGGAACTTAGGTCCCGGATACGAGCAGTACTTC.

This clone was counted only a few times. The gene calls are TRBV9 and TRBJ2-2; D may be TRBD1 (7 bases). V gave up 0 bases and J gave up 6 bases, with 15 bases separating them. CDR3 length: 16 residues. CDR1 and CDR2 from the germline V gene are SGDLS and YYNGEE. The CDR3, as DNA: TGTGCCAGCAGCGTAGGGGAGGACAGGCTAGCCGGGGAGCTGTTTTTT. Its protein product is CASSVGEDRLAGELFF.

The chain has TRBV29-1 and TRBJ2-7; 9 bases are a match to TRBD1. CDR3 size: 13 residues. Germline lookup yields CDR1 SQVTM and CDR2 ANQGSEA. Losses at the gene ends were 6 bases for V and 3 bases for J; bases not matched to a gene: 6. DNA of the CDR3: TGCAGCGTGGAACAGGGGGCCCGCTACGAGCAGTACTTC. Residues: CSVEQGARYEQYF.

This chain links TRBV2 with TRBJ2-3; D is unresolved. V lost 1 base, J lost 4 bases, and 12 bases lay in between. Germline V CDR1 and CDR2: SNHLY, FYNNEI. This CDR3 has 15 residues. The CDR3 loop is CASSEGVIQADTQYF. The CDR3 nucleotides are TGTGCCAGCAGTGAAGGTGTCATTCAAGCAGATACGCAGTATTTT. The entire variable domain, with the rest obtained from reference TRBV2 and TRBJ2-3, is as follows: EPEVTQTPSHQVTQMGQEVILRCVPISNHLYFYWYRQILGQKVEFLVSFYNNEISEKSEIFDDQFSVERPDGSNFTLKIRSTKLEDSAMYFCASSEGVIQADTQYFGPGTRLTVL.

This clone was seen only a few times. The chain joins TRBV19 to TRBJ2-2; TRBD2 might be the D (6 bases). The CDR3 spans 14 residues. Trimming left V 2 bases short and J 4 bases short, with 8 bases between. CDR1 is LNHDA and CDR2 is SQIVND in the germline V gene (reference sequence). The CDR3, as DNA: TGTGCCAGTAGTATATGGGGAGGCACCGGGGAGCTGTTTTTT. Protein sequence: CASSIWGGTGELFF.

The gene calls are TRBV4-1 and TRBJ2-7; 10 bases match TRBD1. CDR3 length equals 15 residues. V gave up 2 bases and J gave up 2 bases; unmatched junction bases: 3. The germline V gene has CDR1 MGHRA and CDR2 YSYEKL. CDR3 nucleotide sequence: TGCGCCAGCAGCCAATGGGACAGGGGAGCCTACGAGCAGTACTTC. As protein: CASSQWDRGAYEQYF.

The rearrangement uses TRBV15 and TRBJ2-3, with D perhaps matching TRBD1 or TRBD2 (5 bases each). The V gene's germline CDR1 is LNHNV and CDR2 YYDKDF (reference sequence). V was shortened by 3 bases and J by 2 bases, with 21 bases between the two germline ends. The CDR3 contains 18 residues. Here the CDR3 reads CATSSASGPLTHTDTQYF. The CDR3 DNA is TGTGCCACCAGCAGTGCTTCGGGACCATTAACCCACACAGATACGCAGTATTTT.

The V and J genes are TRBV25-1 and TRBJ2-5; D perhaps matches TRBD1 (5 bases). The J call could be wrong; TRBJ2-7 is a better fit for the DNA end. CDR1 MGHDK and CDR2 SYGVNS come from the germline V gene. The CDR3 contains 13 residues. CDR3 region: CASSNRGSYEQYF. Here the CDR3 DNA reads TGTGCCAGCAGTAATAGGGGTAGCTACGAGCAGTACTTC.

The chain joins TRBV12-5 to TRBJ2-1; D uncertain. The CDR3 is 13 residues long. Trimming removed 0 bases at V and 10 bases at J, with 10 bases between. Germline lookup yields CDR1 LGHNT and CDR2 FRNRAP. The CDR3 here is CASGLVLAGEQFF. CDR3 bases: TGTGCTAGTGGTTTGGTACTGGCTGGGGAGCAGTTCTTC.